Presented here are 2 T cell receptor beta chains from one specimen sequenced in a study of shared clonotypes between healthy human individuals. TCRdb's table, derived via immunoSEQ multiplex PCR, lists solely in-frame clones and lacks some. The sample shows about 1 million clones, approximately 76% of them seen only once. The sequenced sample was memory CD4+ T cells sorted from blood. Subset indicated: CD45RA-negative fraction. Receptors were obtained from a young man in good health.

This clone turned up a few times. The CDR3 DNA reads as TGTGCCAGTAGGTTAAGGGGGGTCGACCCTGAAGCTTTCTTT. Translating gives CASRLRGVDPEAFF. This rearrangement joins TRBV19 to TRBJ1-1, with D possibly being TRBD1 (6 bases). Germline CDR1 is LNHDA and CDR2 is SQIVND (reference sequence). The CDR3 is 14 residues long. V lost 6 bases to trimming and J lost 6 bases, with 17 bases between them.

The rearrangement links TRBV10-3 to TRBJ2-7; TRBD2 matches 15 bases. The CDR3 is 14 amino acids. Unmatched junction bases numbered 1, after V lost 6 bases and J lost 4 bases. Germline CDR1 is ENHRY and CDR2 is SYGVKD. The CDR3 DNA sequence: TGTGCCATCAGGGGACTAGCGGGAGGTTACGAGCAGTACTTC. Its translation: CAIRGLAGGYEQYF.